The rows below give T cell receptor beta chains drawn from one sample of a study of regulatory and conventional T cells in RAG deficiency. Sequencing used immunoSEQ multiplex PCR; TCRdb keeps in-frame clones, though not all of them. The table lists 24,000 or so clones, 90% to 95% of them singletons. The data were also submitted as part of a second study, on regulatory T cells.

Sequencing input: CD4+ T cells sorted from blood. Receptor source: a human donor in good health. Both conserved end residues are part of each CDR3. A D gene is named only where the DNA matches it firmly. Clone size appears in some rows only: once, few, many, or a class for an expanded clone.

D	length	V	J	size	DNA	CDR3
.	13	TRBV5-1	TRBJ2-7	.	TGCGCCAGCAGTCAGGTATCCCGGAGCGAGCAGTACTTC	CASSQVSRSEQYF
.	14	TRBV6-5	TRBJ1-2	.	TGTGCCAGCAGTTACTCGATGGGGATCTATGGCTACACCTTC	CASSYSMGIYGYTF
.	16	TRBV21-1	TRBJ1-1	.	TGTGCCAGCAGCAAGTGGACTCCGTCTGTTGGCACTGAAGCTTTCTTT	CASSKWTPSVGTEAFF
TRBD1	16	TRBV4-2	TRBJ1-4	.	TGTGCCAGCAGCCAAGAGATCGGCAGGGGGAGCGAAAAACTGTTTTTT	CASSQEIGRGSEKLFF
.	14	TRBV5-1	TRBJ2-1	.	TGCGCCAGCAGCTTGGGGTCCAGGACCAATGAGCAGTTCTTC	CASSLGSRTNEQFF
.	16	TRBV4-2	TRBJ2-7	.	TGTGCCAGCAGCCAAGATGCAGGAGATTACTCCTACGAGCAGTACTTC	CASSQDAGDYSYEQYF
.	14	TRBV18	TRBJ1-1	.	TGTGCCAGCTCCCCGGACAGTTTGAACACTGAAGCTTTCTTT	CASSPDSLNTEAFF
.	15	TRBV2	TRBJ1-5	once	TGTGCCAGCAGGGAGGGGAGGGGGGCCGGTCAGCCCCAGCATTTT	CASREGRGAGQPQHF
TRBD1	13	TRBV29-1	TRBJ1-1	.	TGCAGCACCACAGGGGGCGCGGACACTGAAGCTTTCTTT	CSTTGGADTEAFF
TRBD2	14	TRBV11-2	TRBJ2-3	.	TGTGCCAGCAGCTTAGTAGCGGGGGGCGATACGCAGTATTTT	CASSLVAGGDTQYF
.	12	TRBV30	TRBJ1-1	.	TGTGCCTGGAGTGTACTACGGCAGCGGAGTGGTTTT	CAWSVLRQRSGF
TRBD1	14	TRBV18	TRBJ2-7	.	TGTGCCAGCTCACCACCTCCAGGGGGCTACGAGCAGTACTTC	CASSPPPGGYEQYF
.	13	TRBV29-1	TRBJ1-3	.	TGCAGCGTTGAGATGGCTCTGGGAAACACCATATATTTT	CSVEMALGNTIYF
TRBD2	16	TRBV28	TRBJ2-7	.	TGTGCCAGCAGTTTTAGCCCGGCTAGCGGCCCTGACGAGCAGTACTTC	CASSFSPASGPDEQYF
.	12	TRBV5-8	TRBJ1-2	few	TGTGCCAGCAGCCTACAGAACTATGGCTACACCTTC	CASSLQNYGYTF
TRBD1	17	TRBV5-3	TRBJ1-2	.	TGTGCCAGAACCAGGGGCCGACAGGGGCGTCAGGAATATGGCTACACCTTC	CARTRGRQGRQEYGYTF
TRBD2	13	TRBV7-2	TRBJ2-4	.	TGTGCCAGCAGCCCCCAGCGGCGGGGGATTCAGTACTTC	CASSPQRRGIQYF
.	16	TRBV6-6	TRBJ1-1	.	TGTGCCAGCAGTCCGGGGGGGCAGTCCCTGAACACTGAAGCTTTCTTT	CASSPGGQSLNTEAFF
.	13	TRBV12-5	TRBJ2-2	.	TGTGCTAGTGGTCCCAGAGGGGGCGGGGAGCTGTTTTTT	CASGPRGGGELFF
.	14	TRBV4-2	TRBJ1-1	.	TGTGCCAGCAGCCAAGTAGGGCTGAACACTGAAGCTTTCTTT	CASSQVGLNTEAFF
.	14	TRBV30	TRBJ1-6	.	TGTGCCTGGAGAGAGAAGGACAGAGATTCACCCCTCCACTTT	CAWREKDRDSPLHF
.	13	TRBV5-6	TRBJ2-3	.	TGTGCCAGCAGCTTGGTGGCGGCAGATACGCAGTATTTT	CASSLVAADTQYF
TRBD2	14	TRBV10-1	TRBJ2-5	.	TGCGCCAGCAGTGACGGGGGGGGCGAGGAGACCCAGTACTTC	CASSDGGGEETQYF
.	14	TRBV7-6	TRBJ1-6	.	TGTGCCAGCAGCCCAAATCCGGACTTTTCACCCCTCCACTTT	CASSPNPDFSPLHF
.	16	TRBV2	TRBJ1-6	.	TGTGCCAGCAGTGCTGGAAGGAACCTGTGGGATTCACCCCTCCACTTT	CASSAGRNLWDSPLHF
.	16	TRBV5-4	TRBJ1-3	.	TGTGCCAGCAGCACCGCCGGGGAGGGTACCGGAAACACCATATATTTT	CASSTAGEGTGNTIYF
.	14	TRBV27	TRBJ1-2	.	TGTGCCAGCAGTTTAAGGGGGGTGCAGGGAGGCTACACCTTC	CASSLRGVQGGYTF
TRBD1	15	TRBV6-1	TRBJ1-5	once	TGTGCCAGCACTCTGGACAGGGATAGCAATCAGCCCCAGCATTTT	CASTLDRDSNQPQHF
.	14	TRBV2	TRBJ2-7	.	TGTGCCAGCAGTGGGACTACCCAGGTTCGCGAGCAGTACTTC	CASSGTTQVREQYF
.	15	TRBV7-2	TRBJ1-5	.	TGTGCCAGCAGCCCACAGTCCTATAGCAATCAGCCCCAGCATTTT	CASSPQSYSNQPQHF
TRBD1	17	TRBV19	TRBJ2-6	.	TGTGCCAGTAGTATAGGGACAGGTCCCTCTGGGGCCAACGTCCTGACTTTC	CASSIGTGPSGANVLTF
TRBD1	14	TRBV6-1	TRBJ2-5	once	TGTGCCAGCAAGACAGGGCGAATCCAAGAGACCCAGTACTTC	CASKTGRIQETQYF
.	12	TRBV6-6	TRBJ2-1	once	TGTGCCAGCAGTTACCGGTACAATGAGCAGTTCTTC	CASSYRYNEQFF
.	15	TRBV28	TRBJ1-5	.	TGTGCCAGCAGTTTCCGGGGGCAGGGTGGGGTGCCCCAGCATTTT	CASSFRGQGGVPQHF
TRBD1	14	TRBV19	TRBJ1-4	.	TGTGCCAGTAGTACCCCGACAGGGAATGAAAAACTGTTTTTT	CASSTPTGNEKLFF
.	14	TRBV28	TRBJ2-7	.	TGTGCCAGCAATCCACAGTTGCGTTCCCCTCCCCCTTACTTC	CASNPQLRSPPPYF
TRBD1	14	TRBV10-3	TRBJ1-1	.	TGTGCCATCAGTGAGGCAGGGGGGGTCACTGAAGCTTTCTTT	CAISEAGGVTEAFF
.	14	TRBV5-4	TRBJ2-7	.	TGTGCCAGCAGCTTGCCGGGGGCGGTCGACGAGCAGTACTTC	CASSLPGAVDEQYF
.	14	TRBV19	TRBJ1-1	.	TGTGCCAGTAGTATCGACGGTCGCAACACTGAAGCTTTCTTT	CASSIDGRNTEAFF
TRBD1	13	TRBV4-2	TRBJ1-2	.	TGTGCCAGCAGAGGACAGGGGGCGAGAGGCTACACCTTC	CASRGQGARGYTF
.	13	TRBV19	TRBJ1-2	.	TGTGCCAGTAGTATTGGGGGGGGTTATGGCTACACCTTC	CASSIGGGYGYTF
TRBD1	14	TRBV19	TRBJ1-5	.	TGTGCCAGTAGTATGACAGGGGGCAATCAGCCCCAGCATTTT	CASSMTGGNQPQHF
TRBD2	14	TRBV2	TRBJ2-3	once	TGTGCCAGCAATAGCGGGATAAGCACAGATACGCAGTATTTT	CASNSGISTDTQYF
.	17	TRBV14	TRBJ2-3	.	TGTGCCAGCAGCCCGTTCAGGAGTAGCAAAGAGACAGATACGCAGTATTTT	CASSPFRSSKETDTQYF
.	14	TRBV14	TRBJ1-4	.	TGTGCCAGCAGCCCCCGGACAACTAATGAAAAACTGTTTTTT	CASSPRTTNEKLFF
TRBD1	14	TRBV18	TRBJ1-1	.	TGTGCCAGCTCACCTACAGGGGGTCGAGCTGAAGCTTTCTTT	CASSPTGGRAEAFF
TRBD1	14	TRBV7-9	TRBJ1-2	.	TGTGCCAGCAGCAGTGGACAGGGGCGCTATGGCTACACCTTC	CASSSGQGRYGYTF
.	13	TRBV30	TRBJ1-3	.	TGTGCCTGGAGTGGACAGACTGGAAACACCATATATTTT	CAWSGQTGNTIYF
.	14	TRBV2	TRBJ1-5	.	TGTGCCAGCAGTGTAACAGGAGGAAATCAGCCCCAGCATTTT	CASSVTGGNQPQHF
TRBD1	13	TRBV6-1	TRBJ1-5	.	TGTGCCAGCAACAGGGGGAACAATCAGCCCCAGCATTTT	CASNRGNNQPQHF
TRBD2	12	TRBV30	TRBJ2-1	once	TGTGCCTGGGGGACTAACCACAATGAGCAGTTCTTC	CAWGTNHNEQFF
.	19	TRBV27	TRBJ2-3	.	TGTGCCAGCAGTCCGAATTCACACTCGCCGGGACGGACCACAGATACGCAGTATTTT	CASSPNSHSPGRTTDTQYF
.	15	TRBV5-4	TRBJ2-6	.	TGTGCCAGCACCTTCCTGCCCTCTGGGGCCAACGTCCTGACTTTC	CASTFLPSGANVLTF
.	13	TRBV6-1	TRBJ1-5	.	TGTGCCGCCCGAGGATGGGGAGCTCAGCCCCAGCATTTT	CAARGWGAQPQHF
TRBD2	16	TRBV5-1	TRBJ2-3	.	TGCGCCAGCAGCTCCGTAGGTAGCGGGGACACAGATACGCAGTATTTT	CASSSVGSGDTDTQYF
.	13	TRBV5-1	TRBJ2-7	.	TGCGCCAGCAGCTTGGGCCCAAACTACGAGCAGTACTTC	CASSLGPNYEQYF
TRBD1	14	TRBV5-1	TRBJ1-5	.	TGCGCCAGCAGCTCGGACAGGGCCAATCAGCCCCAGCATTTT	CASSSDRANQPQHF
.	12	TRBV5-6	TRBJ2-1	.	TGTGCCAGCAGCTTGGTCGATAGTGAGCAGTTCTTC	CASSLVDSEQFF
.	13	TRBV5-6	TRBJ1-2	.	TGTGCCAGCAGCTTGTCCACAGGCGATGGCTACACCTTC	CASSLSTGDGYTF